This TCR beta chain came from a study of immune evolution from preneoplasia to lung adenocarcinoma. Study-level points and caveats: T cell clonality was higher in KRAS-mutant than EGFR-mutant or wild-type nodules. Top clone frequencies peaked in normal lung, apparently declining through invasive adenocarcinoma.

J was trimmed by 6 bases and V by 7 bases; bases with no gene match: 8. Germline CDR1 and CDR2: LNHDA and SQIVND (reference sequence). This CDR3 has 13 residues. Sequencing used immunoSEQ multiplex PCR; TCRdb keeps in-frame clones, though not all of them. The sample has over 6,000 clones, around 83% seen once. In the case of this clone: What it binds is not known.

The rearrangement links TRBV19 to TRBJ1-2; TRBD1 matches 7 bases. The sequenced sample consisted of FFPE minimally invasive lung adenocarcinoma tissue. The TCR originated in a person between 65 and 79 years old with lung adenocarcinoma. CDR3 nucleotides: TGTGCCAGTACACCTCAGGGGGGCCATGGCTACACCTTC. The encoded protein is CASTPQGGHGYTF.